The clone carrying this TCR beta chain occurred a few times. The antigen remains undetermined. TCRdb processed the RT-PCR reads anew with MiXCR; each CDR3 protein has one entry. This table holds about 190,000 distinct CDR3 sequences, 13% to 15% found once. This CDR3 is 11 amino acids long. Germline V lookup: CDR1 MNHNS, CDR2 SASEGT. The ends were cut back, 3 bases at V and 4 bases at J, with 3 bases in the middle. This entry comes from a study of response to subunit inactivated influenza vaccine. The study's findings and limits: Only a handful of new T cells, the authors suggested, are recruited with each seasonal influenza vaccination.

The gene calls are TRBV6-1 and TRBJ1-1; D not resolved. Sequencing was performed on CD8+ T cells sorted from PBMCs, taken around 5 days after vaccination. The receptor was isolated from a man aged 45-65 years who received an inactivated influenza vaccine. As DNA, the CDR3 is TGTGCCAGCAGTGATGTCACTGAAGCTTTCTTT. This gives the protein CASSDVTEAFF.